This T cell receptor beta chain was profiled in a study of CD8+CD57+ T cells in acquired aplastic anemia (dated by TCRdb to between 2018 and 2020). For the study in its entirety: Extracted DNA from sorted CD4+ and CD8+ cells averaged about 3 ug, ranging from roughly 0.17 to 30 ug. CD8+CD57+ expansion was defined as frequency above the mean frequency observed in healthy subjects. Study-level results and caveats: Although twenty-nine CD8+ CDR3 sequences were shared by patients and controls, these sequences appeared highly expressed in patients and within the immunodominant clones of patients. CD8+ Simpson's diversity did not differ significantly between patients and healthy controls (P=0.060).

To note about this clonotype: The clone's antigen remains unknown. No much larger clone is present one base from it, and per-base qualities are unavailable.

Genomic DNA served as template for TCR beta VDJ combination and CDR3 sequence profiling. TCR repertoire sequencing was run on an Illumina HiSeq 2000. Regarding the original processing steps: TRBV/TRBJ rearrangement plots, CDR3 size and DJ length profiles, and Simpson's diversity index were used to assess repertoires. The immunodominant clone was defined as the most abundant DNA sequence in deep sequencing data. CDR3 amino acid sequences were checked for sharing across subjects and were also compared against the VDJdb database and published repertoires. The public reads were reanalyzed by TCRdb: fastp trimming at Q25, MiXCR alignment, in-frame beta chains only. Every CDR3 protein is listed once, alongside the most common genes and DNA of its rows. These V and J calls rely on TCRdb rather than the paper's analysis. Within this sample are hundreds of thousands of distinct CDR3 sequences, with roughly 53% of them counted one time only. The biggest ten clones account for about 20% of the sample.

The patients picked for sequencing were ones in whom flow cytometry had shown an expansion of CD8+CD57+ cells. All patients had severe acquired aplastic anemia diagnosed by International Study of Aplastic Anemia and Agranulocytosis and Camitta criteria. At the time blood was sampled, none of the patients had received any therapy. The study deep-sequenced TCR repertoires of sorted CD4+ and CD8+ blood T cells from severe aplastic anemia patients and healthy subjects. In the USA, patient enrollment took place under clinicaltrials.gov protocols 00001620, 01623167, 00001397, 00071045, 00081523 and 00961064. Ficoll-Paque density gradient centrifugation was used to isolate peripheral blood mononuclear cells. Before DNA extraction, CD4+ and CD8+ T cells were sorted with FACS or magnetic beads. This TCR came from a human donor with aplastic anemia. Sequenced sample: sorted CD4+, CD8+, or CD8+CD57+ T cells (not recorded which) from PBMCs.

CDR3 sequence: CASSFGIYEQYF. The DNA sequence is as follows: TGTGCCAGCAGCTTTGGGATCTACGAGCAGTACTTC. The rearranged chain carries TRBV11-2 and TRBJ2-7, with the D gene call left open. The germline V gene gives CDR1 as SGHAT and CDR2 as FQNNGV. The CDR3 starts with the cysteine, ends with the phenylalanine, and has 12 residues. Only the CDR3 region is kept as DNA, spanning 36 bases read in frame from base 1. V is reduced by 3 bases and J by 3 bases, leaving a spacing of 6 bases between them.